This T cell receptor (beta chain) emerged from a study of T cells after yellow fever vaccination. Overall study context: Where fractions had low cell numbers, libraries were prepared from them with the SMART-Seq v4 Ultra Low Input RNA kit.

Trimming removed 6 bases from V and 2 bases from J; junction bases left unmatched: 6. This CDR3 spans 15 amino acids. Germline CDR1 and CDR2: MNHNS and SASEGT. Generation of TCR cDNA used 5'RACE template switching (which added a universal primer site and UMIs). TCRdb re-called the 5' RACE reads with MiXCR, one entry per CDR3 protein. This repertoire shows under 300,000 distinct CDR3 sequences, 6.9% found once; its top ten account for roughly 0.86%. The sample in question was CD4+ T cells sorted from PBMCs, obtained 15 days after the yellow fever booster vaccination. The sequence was collected from a man in his thirties or forties who received the YFV17D yellow fever vaccine. The rearrangement links TRBV6-1 to TRBJ2-1; 8 nucleotides align to TRBD2. Here the CDR3 DNA reads TGTGCCAGCAGGTCCAGCGGGAGCGCCTACAATGAGCAGTTCTTC. Translating it yields CASRSSGSAYNEQFF.